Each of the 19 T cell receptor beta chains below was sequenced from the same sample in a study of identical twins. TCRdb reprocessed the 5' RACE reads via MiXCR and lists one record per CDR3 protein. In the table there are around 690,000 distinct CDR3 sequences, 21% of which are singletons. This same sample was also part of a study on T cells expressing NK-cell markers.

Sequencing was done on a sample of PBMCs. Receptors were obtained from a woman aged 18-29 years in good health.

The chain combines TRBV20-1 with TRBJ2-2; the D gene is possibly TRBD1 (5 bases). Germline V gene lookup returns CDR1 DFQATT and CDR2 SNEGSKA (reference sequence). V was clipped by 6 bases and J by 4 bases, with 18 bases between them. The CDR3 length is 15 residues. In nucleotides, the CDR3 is TGCAGTGCCCCCCAGGGCAGGGTCACCACCGGGGAGCTGTTTTTT. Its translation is CSAPQGRVTTGELFF.

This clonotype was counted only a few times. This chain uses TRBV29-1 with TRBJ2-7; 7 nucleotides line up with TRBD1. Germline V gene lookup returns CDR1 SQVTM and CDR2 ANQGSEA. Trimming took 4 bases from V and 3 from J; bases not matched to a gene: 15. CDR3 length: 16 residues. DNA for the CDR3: TGCAGCGTTGCACACTCATTCGGGACAGAGATCTACGAGCAGTACTTC. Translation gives CSVAHSFGTEIYEQYF.

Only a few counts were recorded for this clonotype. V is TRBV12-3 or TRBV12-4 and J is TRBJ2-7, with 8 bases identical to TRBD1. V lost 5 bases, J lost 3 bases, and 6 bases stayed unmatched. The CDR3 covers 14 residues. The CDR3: CASSIWTGSYEQYF. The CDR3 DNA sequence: TGTGCCAGCAGTATCTGGACAGGGAGCTACGAGCAGTACTTC.

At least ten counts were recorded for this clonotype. The CDR3 here is CASSLDPGPTDTQYF. CDR3 nucleotides: TGCGCCAGCAGCTTGGATCCGGGGCCCACAGATACGCAGTATTTT. The rearrangement links TRBV5-1 to TRBJ2-3, with D perhaps assigned TRBD1 or TRBD2 (5 bases each). Trimming removed 0 bases at V and 2 bases at J, with 10 bases between. Germline CDR1 and CDR2: SGHRS and YFSETQ. This CDR3 spans 15 amino acids.

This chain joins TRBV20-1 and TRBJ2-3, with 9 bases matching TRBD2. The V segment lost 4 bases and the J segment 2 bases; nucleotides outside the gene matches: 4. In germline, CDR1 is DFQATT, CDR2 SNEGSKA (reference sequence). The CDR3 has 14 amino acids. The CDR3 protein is CSATAGGNTDTQYF. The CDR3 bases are TGCAGTGCTACAGCGGGGGGTAACACAGATACGCAGTATTTT.

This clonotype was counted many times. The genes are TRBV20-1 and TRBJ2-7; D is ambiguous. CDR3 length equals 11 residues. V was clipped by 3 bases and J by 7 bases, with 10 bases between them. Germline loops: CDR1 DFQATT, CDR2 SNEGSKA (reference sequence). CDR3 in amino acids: CSASTTQEQYF. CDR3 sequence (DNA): TGCAGTGCTAGTACTACCCAGGAGCAGTACTTC.

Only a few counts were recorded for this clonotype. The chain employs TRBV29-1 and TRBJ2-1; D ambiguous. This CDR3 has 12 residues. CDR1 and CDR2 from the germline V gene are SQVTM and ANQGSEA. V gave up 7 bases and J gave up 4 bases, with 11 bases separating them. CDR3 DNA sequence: TGCAGCGCCACCGACGGGTACAATGAGCAGTTCTTC. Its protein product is CSATDGYNEQFF.

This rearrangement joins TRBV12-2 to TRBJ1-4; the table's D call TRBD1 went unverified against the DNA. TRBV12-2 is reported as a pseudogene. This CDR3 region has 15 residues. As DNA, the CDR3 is TGTGCAAGTCGCTGCCGCAGGGGGACTAATGAAAAACTGTTTTTT. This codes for CASRCRRGTNEKLFF.

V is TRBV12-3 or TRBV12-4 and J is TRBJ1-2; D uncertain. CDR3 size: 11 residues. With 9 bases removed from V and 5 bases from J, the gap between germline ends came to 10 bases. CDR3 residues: CASGSSYGYTF. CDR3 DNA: TGTGCCAGTGGGTCCAGTTATGGCTACACCTTC.

CDR3 in amino acids: CASSTQEEGLLQYF. DNA for the CDR3: TGTGCCAGCTCCACACAGGAAGAGGGGCTTTTGCAGTACTTC. This sequence joins TRBV7-2 and TRBJ2-7, with D tentatively TRBD1 or TRBD2 (5 bases each). Germline CDR1 SGHTA, CDR2 FQGNSA. Between the trimmed V and J ends, which lost 8 bases and 9 bases, there was a span of 23 bases. This CDR3 spans 14 amino acids.

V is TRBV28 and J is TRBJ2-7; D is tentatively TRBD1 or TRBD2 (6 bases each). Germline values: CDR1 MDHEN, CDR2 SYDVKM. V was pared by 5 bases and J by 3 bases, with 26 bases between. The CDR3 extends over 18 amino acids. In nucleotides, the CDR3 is TGTGCCAGCAGTGCAACCCTTCTCCAGGGGAGGTCCCTCTACGAGCAGTACTTC. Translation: CASSATLLQGRSLYEQYF.

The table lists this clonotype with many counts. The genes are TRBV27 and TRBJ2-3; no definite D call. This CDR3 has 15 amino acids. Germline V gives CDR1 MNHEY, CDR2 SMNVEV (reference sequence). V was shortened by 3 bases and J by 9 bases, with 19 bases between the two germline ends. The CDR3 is CASSFVLPGGSTQYF. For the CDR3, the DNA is TGTGCCAGCAGTTTTGTACTGCCAGGCGGTTCCACGCAGTATTTT.

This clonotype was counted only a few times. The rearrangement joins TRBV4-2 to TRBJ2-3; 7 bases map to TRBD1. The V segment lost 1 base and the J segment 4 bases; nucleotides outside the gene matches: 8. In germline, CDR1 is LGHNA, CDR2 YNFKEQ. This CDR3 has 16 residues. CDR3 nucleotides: TGTGCCAGCAGCCAAGTTGTAGGACAGGCCCCAGATACGCAGTATTTT. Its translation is CASSQVVGQAPDTQYF.

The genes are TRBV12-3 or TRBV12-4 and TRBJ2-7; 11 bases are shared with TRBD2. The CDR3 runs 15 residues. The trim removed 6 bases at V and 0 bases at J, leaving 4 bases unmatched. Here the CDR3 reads CASRSTSGSSYEQYF. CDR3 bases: TGTGCCAGCAGATCTACTAGCGGGAGCTCCTACGAGCAGTACTTC.

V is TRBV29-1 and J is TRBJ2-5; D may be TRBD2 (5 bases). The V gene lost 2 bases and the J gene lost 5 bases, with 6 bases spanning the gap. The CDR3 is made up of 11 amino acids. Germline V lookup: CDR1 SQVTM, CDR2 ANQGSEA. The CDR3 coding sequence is TGCAGCGTTGAACCGGGGGAGACCCAGTACTTC. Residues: CSVEPGETQYF.

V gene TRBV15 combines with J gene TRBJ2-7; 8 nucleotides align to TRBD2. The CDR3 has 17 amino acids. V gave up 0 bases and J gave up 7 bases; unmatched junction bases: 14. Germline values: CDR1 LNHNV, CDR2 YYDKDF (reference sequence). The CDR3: CATSRDRKTGGPGEQYF. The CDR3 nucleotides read TGTGCCACCAGCAGAGATAGAAAAACGGGAGGGCCGGGGGAGCAGTACTTC.

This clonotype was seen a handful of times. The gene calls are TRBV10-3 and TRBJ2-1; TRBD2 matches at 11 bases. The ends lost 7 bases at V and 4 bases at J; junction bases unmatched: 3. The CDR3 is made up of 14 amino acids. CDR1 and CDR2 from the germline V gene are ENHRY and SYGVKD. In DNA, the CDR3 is TGTGCCATCAACCCTAGCGGGAGGTACAATGAGCAGTTCTTC. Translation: CAINPSGRYNEQFF.

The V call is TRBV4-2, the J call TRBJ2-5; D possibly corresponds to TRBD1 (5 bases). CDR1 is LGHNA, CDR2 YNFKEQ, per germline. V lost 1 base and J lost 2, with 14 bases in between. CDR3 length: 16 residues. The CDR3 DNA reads TGTGCCAGCAGCCAAGGTAGTACAGGTTCGCAAGAGACCCAGTACTTC. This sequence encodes CASSQGSTGSQETQYF.

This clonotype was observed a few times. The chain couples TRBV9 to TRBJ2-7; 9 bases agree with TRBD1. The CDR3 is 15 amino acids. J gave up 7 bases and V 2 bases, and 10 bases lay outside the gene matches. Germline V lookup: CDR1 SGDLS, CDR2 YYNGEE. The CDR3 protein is CASSVDPGQGTEQYF. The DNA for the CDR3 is TGTGCCAGCAGCGTTGACCCGGGACAGGGAACGGAGCAGTACTTC. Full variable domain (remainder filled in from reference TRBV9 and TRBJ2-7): DSGVTQTPKHLITATGQRVTLRCSPRSGDLSVYWYQQSLDQGLQFLIQYYNGEERAKGNILERFSAQQFPDLHSELNLSSLELGDSALYFCASSVDPGQGTEQYFGPGTRLTVT.